The entry below describes one T cell receptor (beta chain). This table comes from immunoSEQ multiplex PCR, and its TCRdb copy is limited to in-frame clones, with some not included. The sample consists of more than 12,000 clones, just under 90% of them appearing once. This sample stems from a study of blood T cell repertoires in COVID-19. This CDR3 has 14 amino acids. CDR1 and CDR2 from the germline V gene are PRHDT and FYEKMQ (reference sequence). V lost 3 bases to trimming and J lost 5 bases; unmatched junction nucleotides: 4. The receptor comes from a human donor in a cohort sampled during active COVID-19. The specimen was peripheral blood. This chain uses TRBV13 with TRBJ2-1; 7 nucleotides agree with TRBD2. The CDR3 region is CASSLLAEHNEQFF. The CDR3 DNA follows: TGTGCCAGCAGCTTGCTAGCGGAACACAATGAGCAGTTCTTC.